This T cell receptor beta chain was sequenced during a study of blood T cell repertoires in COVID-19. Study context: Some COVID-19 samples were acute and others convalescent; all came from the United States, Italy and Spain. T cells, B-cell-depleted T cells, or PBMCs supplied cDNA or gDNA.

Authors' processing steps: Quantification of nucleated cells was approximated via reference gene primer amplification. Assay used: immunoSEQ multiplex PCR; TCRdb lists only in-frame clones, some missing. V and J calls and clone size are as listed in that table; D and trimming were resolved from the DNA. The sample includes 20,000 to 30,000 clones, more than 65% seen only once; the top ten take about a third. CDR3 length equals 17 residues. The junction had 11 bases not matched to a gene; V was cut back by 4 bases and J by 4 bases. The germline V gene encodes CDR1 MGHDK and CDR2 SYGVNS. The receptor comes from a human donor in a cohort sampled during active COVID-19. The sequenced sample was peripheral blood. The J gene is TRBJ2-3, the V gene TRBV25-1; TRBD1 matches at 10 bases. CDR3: CASSAYPGTGESDTQYF. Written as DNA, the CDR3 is TGTGCCAGCAGTGCCTACCCCGGGACAGGGGAATCAGATACGCAGTATTTT.